This is a list of T cell receptor beta chains from one sample in a study of PD-L1 blockade in urothelial cancer. Repertoires were generated with immunoSEQ multiplex PCR, while TCRdb's copy carries only in-frame clones and drops some. Of just over 50,000 clones listed, roughly 75% are singletons. The sample in question was PBMCs, obtained around atezolizumab (anti-PD-L1) treatment. The receptors originated from a man aged 70 or older with urothelial cancer. Each CDR3 is given with its conserved first and last residue. D genes are given only for firm matches. Clone size appears in some rows only: once, few, many, or a class for an expanded clone.

j_gene,d_gene,v_gene,abundance,CDR3nt,CDR3aa
TRBJ1-3,.,TRBV2,.,TGTGCCAGCAAACCCAGGGCTGGAAACACCATATATTTT,CASKPRAGNTIYF
TRBJ2-3,TRBD2,TRBV19,.,TGTGCCAGTAGCCTACAGCCTTTTAGCGGGGGGGACACAGGAACGCAGTATTTT,CASSLQPFSGGDTGTQYF
TRBJ2-2,TRBD2,TRBV19,.,TGTGCCAGTAGGGAGACTAGCGGTTCGGCCGGGGAGCTGTTTTTT,CASRETSGSAGELFF
TRBJ1-1,.,TRBV7-9,medium-sized,TGTGCCAGCAGCCCTCAGGGCGGAATGAACACTGAAGCTTTCTTT,CASSPQGGMNTEAFF
TRBJ2-7,.,TRBV2,.,TGTGCCAGCACACGAGACACCTCCTACGAGCAGTACTTC,CASTRDTSYEQYF
TRBJ1-1,.,TRBV10-3,.,TGTGCCATCAGTGAGTCCAAGGGGACAGAAGCTTTCTTT,CAISESKGTEAFF
TRBJ2-2,TRBD2,TRBV5-1,few,TGCGCCAGCAGCATCCGGACTAGTATTGAGGGCACCGGGGAGCTGTTTTTT,CASSIRTSIEGTGELFF
TRBJ2-7,.,TRBV2,.,TGTGCCAGCAGTGAGGTCACTACCTACGAGCAGTACTTC,CASSEVTTYEQYF
TRBJ2-7,TRBD2,TRBV7-9,.,TGTGCCAGCAGCTTGAGCGGGGGGGCGGAAGAGCAGTACTTC,CASSLSGGAEEQYF
TRBJ1-5,.,TRBV19,.,TGTGCCAGTAGTCCCCCCCAAAATACACAGGGTAGCCAGCCCCAGCATTTT,CASSPPQNTQGSQPQHF
TRBJ1-2,.,TRBV19,.,TGTGCCAGTAAGGGGGGGACCTATGGCTACACCTTC,CASKGGTYGYTF
TRBJ2-7,.,TRBV2,few,TGTGCCAGCAGTGATGCGGGGCCGGAGGCCGAGCAGTACTTC,CASSDAGPEAEQYF
TRBJ2-5,.,TRBV7-2,.,TGTGCCAGCAGCCCGAGTGGTAGCACCCTCCAAGAGACCCAGTACTTC,CASSPSGSTLQETQYF
TRBJ2-7,TRBD2,TRBV6-6,.,TGTGCCAGCAGCCGTAGCGGGAGTCTGTCGTACGAGCAGTACTTC,CASSRSGSLSYEQYF
TRBJ1-1,.,TRBV7-2,.,TGTGCCAGCAGCTCCCTGGGGACAAACACTGAAGCTTTCTTT,CASSSLGTNTEAFF
TRBJ2-3,TRBD2,TRBV7-2,.,TGTGCCAGCAGCCCCTACGGGGGGGGGCTGCCCACAGATACGCAGTATTTT,CASSPYGGGLPTDTQYF
TRBJ1-1,TRBD1,TRBV5-1,few,TGCGCCAGCAGCCTCCAGCCGACAGGGAGAAACACTGAAGCTTTCTTT,CASSLQPTGRNTEAFF
TRBJ2-6,.,TRBV2,.,TGTGCCAGCAGTACCATGGGTTTCTCTGGGGCTAACGTCCTGACTTTC,CASSTMGFSGANVLTF
TRBJ2-3,TRBD1,TRBV5-1,few,TGCGCCAGCAGCCAAGGGACAGGGGGTAAGGATACGCAGTATTTT,CASSQGTGGKDTQYF
TRBJ1-6,TRBD1,TRBV27,.,TGTGCCAGCAGCCGGCCGGGACAGGGGGCCTATAATTCACCCCTCCACTTT,CASSRPGQGAYNSPLHF
TRBJ2-7,.,TRBV7-2,once,TGTGCCAGCAGCTTACAGGGCGGCTACGAGCAGTACTTC,CASSLQGGYEQYF
TRBJ2-3,TRBD2,TRBV5-4,.,TGTGCCAGCAGCTACGGGACTAGCGGAACTAAAAGGGGAGATACGCAGTATTTT,CASSYGTSGTKRGDTQYF
TRBJ1-2,TRBD1,TRBV11-3,.,TGTGCCAGCAGCCCAGGGGGCAGGGGCCACACCTTC,CASSPGGRGHTF
TRBJ2-2,TRBD1,TRBV4-3,.,TGCGCCAGCGGACCGGGACAGGGCACCGGGGAGCTGTTTTTT,CASGPGQGTGELFF